The T cell receptor beta chain under discussion was sequenced for a study of shared clonotypes between healthy human individuals (dated by TCRdb to 2019 to 2021). Regarding the complete study: The cohort included a few men and a couple of women between 18 and 49 years of age. For each donor, CD4 naive and CD4 memory were each given three plates, CD8 naive was given two plates, and CD8 memory was given one plate. Blood TCR repertoires of roughly five healthy adults were deeply sequenced to estimate repertoire size and the extent of clonotype sharing between individuals. To increase sequencing depth and limit assay-specific biases, different laboratories used diverse techniques to prepare libraries and sequence TCR repertoires. Per donor, leukapheresis produced somewhere between about 0.94 and 9 billion PBMCs. Study-wide findings and limitations: Only blood was sampled, and tissue TCR repertoires likely differ from those in blood. Estimated clonotype richness was generally larger for naive than for memory subsets. Even with the large sequencing depth, rarefaction of the sorted-subset datasets indicated that sequencing was incomplete. Because the study included a small number of donors, the genetic and exposure-history diversity represented was limited. Based on pairwise subsampling, the degree of clonotype sharing among donors was expected to be affected by sequencing depth. Sharing across a handful of donors was observed for about 5% of naive CD4, under 4% of naive CD8, over 2% of memory CD4, and about 0.4% of memory CD8 clonotypes. Compared with non-shared clonotypes, clonotypes shared by all four sorted-subset donors had higher generation probabilities.

Comment on this clone: What this receptor recognizes is not known. Within one base of it there is no much larger clone, and no base qualities were kept.

In the germline V gene, CDR1 corresponds to SGHRS and CDR2 to YFSETQ. Clipping removes 4 bases from V and 0 bases from J, with 4 as the unmatched junction base count. The CDR3 numbers 15 residues from cysteine through phenylalanine. Only CDR3 DNA remains: 45 bases, in frame from the first base. Using the deep immunoSEQ assay, TCR CDR3 regions were amplified from genomic DNA by multiplex PCR. Extracted genomic DNA from each cell subset was spread evenly across all wells of several immunoSEQ 96-well plates, with each plate serving as a replicate. For sorted subsets, approximately 210 ng genomic DNA, equal to 30,000 to 35,000 T cell genomes, was loaded into each replicate PCR. Purified libraries were measured with a Qubit 3.0 fluorometer, size-checked on a Bioanalyzer 2100, and measured again with the KAPA Library Quantification kit. Each immunoSEQ 96-well plate was sequenced on its own single-read 150-cycle Illumina NextSeq 550 flow cell. The paper's data handling went like this. Because the immunoSEQ output held only junctional sequences and lacked quality scores, the filtering could not match the filtering applied to full-length reads. Sequences were annotated with PyIR, a Python wrapper for IgBLAST v1.9, and V/J genes and CDR3 were assigned using IMGT germline references. Reads were filtered out if the reads had weak V/J assignments (E-value above 1e-6), no CDR3, stop codons, out-of-frame junctions, or ambiguous translated residues. V3J clonotypes were defined as sequences sharing the same inferred V gene, J gene, and CDR3 amino acid sequence. Percentage overlap between repertoires was calculated by dividing the number of shared unique clonotypes by the size of the smaller repertoire. RTK rarefaction, the Chao1 estimator, and Recon v2.1 estimates of unobserved clonotypes were used to assess repertoire richness. For all TCRbeta clonotypes obtained by the gDNA method from a handful of donors, generation probabilities were computed with OLGA. The clones in this table, taken by TCRdb from immuneACCESS, are in-frame only. Not every clone is retained; where verified, under half of the shortfall comes from an unresolved V gene, and the cause of the rest is unknown. That table furnishes V, J and clone size, whereas the DNA furnished D and trimming. The sample table lists about 340,000 clones, 73% of them with a count of one. The top ten clonotypes cover more than 9% of the sample.

Healthy HIV-negative adults with no recently reported acute infections or vaccinations were included as donors. All donors were Caucasian adults living in Nashville, Tennessee, USA. Magnetic negative selection was used to enrich CD4+ T cells, after which naive cells were positively selected on CD45RA and the negative fraction became the memory subset. After blood collection by leukapheresis, PBMCs were isolated using Ficoll-Histopaque density gradient centrifugation and then cryopreserved in the vapor phase of liquid nitrogen. Analytical flow cytometry was used to check the purity and quantity of each magnetically sorted T cell population. From each sorted fraction, genomic DNA was isolated and quantified by UV absorbance on a Nanodrop 2000c.

The sequence links TRBV5-1 to TRBJ2-1; TRBD1 aligns with 7 central bases. Specimen: memory CD4+ T cells sorted from blood. In light of the paper, this sample's cell subset or site label describes: CD45RA-negative fraction. This receptor was obtained from a man aged 25-45 years in good health. Read as DNA, the sequence is TGCGCCAGCAGCCGAGACAGGGTCTCCTACAATGAGCAGTTCTTC. Translation gives CASSRDRVSYNEQFF.